The present TCR beta chain was sequenced within a study of vaccination effects on CD4 cells after COVID-19. Sequencing was preceded by expansion of antigen-specific CD4+ T cells with viral peptide pools in the ViraFEST assay. Cultured cells yielded isolated CD4+ T cells after 10 days. Notes on this clone: Its antigen is currently unknown.

Assay used: immunoSEQ multiplex PCR; TCRdb lists only in-frame clones, some missing. The sample has about 20,000 clones, about 71% seen once. The CDR3 is 16 residues long. Trimming stripped 0 bases from V and 5 bases from J, with 16 bases between. CDR1 and CDR2 from the germline V gene are SGHRS and YFSETQ. The chain recombines TRBV5-1 with TRBJ2-3, with D tentatively TRBD1 or TRBD2 (5 bases each). The material was CD4+ T cells from PBMCs cultured with HCoV-229E spike peptides, obtained before COVID-19 vaccination. The clonotype was recovered from a human donor who received a COVID-19 vaccine. As DNA, the CDR3 is TGCGCCAGCAGCTTGGGGGACGGTGGGGGAAAAGATACGCAGTATTTT. Protein: CASSLGDGGGKDTQYF.